This note documents a single TCR beta chain sequence. The data originate from a study of cytomegalovirus exposure and HLA in healthy donors. Study overall: Early release data held about 85 million unique TCRs from HLA-typed donors.

With 60 Vbeta and 13 Jbeta primers, the PCR was carried out. Data came from immunoSEQ multiplex PCR; TCRdb stores just in-frame clones and leaves some out. The sample has over 150,000 clones; 77% are singletons. The sequencing input was PBMCs. This clonotype was obtained from a woman in her twenties or thirties in good health and CMV-seropositive.

The DNA for the CDR3 is TGTGCCAGCAGCCGATCTTACGACAGGGTCGAGACCCAGTACTTC. This sequence encodes CASSRSYDRVETQYF. V and J are TRBV11-1 and TRBJ2-5; 7 nucleotides match TRBD1. The germline gives CDR1 SGHAT, CDR2 FQDESV (reference sequence). CDR3 size: 15 residues. J lost 5 bases, V lost 5 bases, and 11 bases had no gene match.